The next 5 T cell receptor beta chains were all read from a single sample in a study of T-cell reconstitution after alpha-beta-depleted transplantation in children. Molecular barcoding with unique molecular identifiers was used for the TCRbeta library. Each CDR3 protein is one row after TCRdb ran MiXCR on the PCR reads. This sample has some 400,000 distinct CDR3 sequences; around 21% occur once, and the top ten carry about 3.8%. Specimen: PBMCs from the stem cell graft donor, collected from the stem cell graft. The receptor source for this set is a human donor who donated a stem cell graft to a child with acute myeloid leukemia.

This clonotype was recorded many times. The chain employs TRBV20-1 and TRBJ2-7; 7 bases fit TRBD2. The CDR3 is 14 residues long. V trimming: 6 bases; J trimming: 2 bases; junction bases outside the gene matches: 10. The germline V gene encodes CDR1 DFQATT and CDR2 SNEGSKA (reference sequence). The CDR3, as DNA: TGCAGTGCAAGGGAACTAGCGCCTACCTACGAGCAGTACTTC. It is translated as CSARELAPTYEQYF.

V usage is TRBV5-1 and J usage is TRBJ2-1, with TRBD2 matching 8 bases. CDR1 SGHRS and CDR2 YFSETQ come from the germline V gene. CDR3 length: 17 residues. Germline trimming cut 0 bases from V and 0 bases from J; bases unmatched to any gene: 5. CDR3 bases: TGCGCCAGCAGCTTGGAACGGGAGGGCCACTCCTACAATGAGCAGTTCTTC. Its translation: CASSLEREGHSYNEQFF.

This rearrangement joins TRBV7-2 to TRBJ2-4; D ambiguous. Germline values: CDR1 SGHTA, CDR2 FQGNSA. The CDR3 totals 15 residues. The germline V and J ends were trimmed by 2 bases and 0 bases, with 8 bases remaining between them. As DNA, the CDR3 is TGTGCCAGCAGCTTATCGAAGACAGCCAAAAACATTCAGTACTTC. This encodes CASSLSKTAKNIQYF.

This clonotype showed up just a few times. The chain uses TRBV29-1 and TRBJ2-4; 7 bases line up with TRBD1. Trimming at V came to 8 bases and at J to 0 bases, leaving 10 bases not matched to a gene. The CDR3 length is 15 residues. The germline V gene encodes CDR1 SQVTM and CDR2 ANQGSEA. DNA of the CDR3: TGCAGCCGGGTGACAGGGACCCGAGCCAAAAACATTCAGTACTTC. As protein: CSRVTGTRAKNIQYF.

The chain carries TRBV20-1 and TRBJ1-2, with D tentatively TRBD1 (5 bases). Trimming removed 2 bases at V and 4 bases at J, with 17 bases between. Per the germline V gene, CDR1 is DFQATT and CDR2 is SNEGSKA (reference sequence). This CDR3 has 15 residues. This CDR3 is CSARSGVTQGYGYTF. The CDR3 nucleotides are TGCAGTGCTAGATCCGGGGTGACCCAGGGCTATGGCTACACCTTC.